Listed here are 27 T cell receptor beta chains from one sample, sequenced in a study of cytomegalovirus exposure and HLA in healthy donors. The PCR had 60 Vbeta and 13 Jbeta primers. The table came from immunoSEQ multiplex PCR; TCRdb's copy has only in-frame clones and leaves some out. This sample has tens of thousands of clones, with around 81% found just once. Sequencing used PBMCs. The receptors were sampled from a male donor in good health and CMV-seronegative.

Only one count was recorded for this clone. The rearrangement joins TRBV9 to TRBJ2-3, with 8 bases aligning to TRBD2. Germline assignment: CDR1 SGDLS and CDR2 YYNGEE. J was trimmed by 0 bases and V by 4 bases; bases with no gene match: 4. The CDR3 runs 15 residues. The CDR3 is CASSRSGGSTDTQYF. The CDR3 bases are TGTGCCAGCAGCCGGAGCGGGGGAAGCACAGATACGCAGTATTTT.

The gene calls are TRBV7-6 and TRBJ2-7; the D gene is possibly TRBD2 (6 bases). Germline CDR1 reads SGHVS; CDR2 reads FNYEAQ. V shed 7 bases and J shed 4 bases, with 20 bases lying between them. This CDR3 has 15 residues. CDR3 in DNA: TGTGCCAGCACCCCTATAGATGGCGGGGAGTACGAGCAGTACTTC. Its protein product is CASTPIDGGEYEQYF. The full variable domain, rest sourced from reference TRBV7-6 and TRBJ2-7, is GAGVSQSPRYKVTKRGQDVALRCDPISGHVSLYWYRQALGQGPEFLTYFNYEAQQDKSGLPNDRFSAERPEGSISTLTIQRTEQRDSAMYRCASTPIDGGEYEQYFGPGTRLTVT.

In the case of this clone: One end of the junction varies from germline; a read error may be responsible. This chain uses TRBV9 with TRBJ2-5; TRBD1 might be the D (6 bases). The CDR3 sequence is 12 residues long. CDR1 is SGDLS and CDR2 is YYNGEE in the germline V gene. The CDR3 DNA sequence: TGTGCCAGCAGCGGGACAGAAGAGACCCGGTACTTC. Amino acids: CASSGTEETRYF.

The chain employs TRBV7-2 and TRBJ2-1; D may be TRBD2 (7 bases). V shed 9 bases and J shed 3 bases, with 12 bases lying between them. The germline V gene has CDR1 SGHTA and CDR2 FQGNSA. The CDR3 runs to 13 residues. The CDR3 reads CASTGGLYNEQFF. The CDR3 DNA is TGTGCCAGTACGGGGGGCCTCTACAATGAGCAGTTCTTC.

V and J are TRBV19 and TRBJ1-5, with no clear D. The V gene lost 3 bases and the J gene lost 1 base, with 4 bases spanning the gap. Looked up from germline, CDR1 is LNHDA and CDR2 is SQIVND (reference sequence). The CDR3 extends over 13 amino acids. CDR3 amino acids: CASSIQSNQPQHF. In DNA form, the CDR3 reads TGTGCCAGTAGTATTCAGAGCAATCAGCCCCAGCATTTT. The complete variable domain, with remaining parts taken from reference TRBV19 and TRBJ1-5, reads DGGITQSPKYLFRKEGQNVTLSCEQNLNHDAMYWYRQDPGQGLRLIYYSQIVNDFQKGDIAEGYSVSREKKESFPLTVTSAQKNPTAFYLCASSIQSNQPQHFGDGTRLSIL.

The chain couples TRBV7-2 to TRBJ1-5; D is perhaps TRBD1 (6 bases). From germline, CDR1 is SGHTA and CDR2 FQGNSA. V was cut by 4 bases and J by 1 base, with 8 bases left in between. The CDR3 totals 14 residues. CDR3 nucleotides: TGTGCCAGCAGCTACGGACAGAGCAATCAGCCCCAGCATTTT. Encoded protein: CASSYGQSNQPQHF.

The CDR3 region has the DNA TGTGCCAGCAGTTTAACATATAGTTTGGGCGGGGTGGGGGTGACTGAAGCTTTCTTT. This translates into CASSLTYSLGGVGVTEAFF. The chain couples TRBV27 to TRBJ1-1, with D tentatively TRBD1 (5 bases). The CDR3 length is 19 residues. Germline loops: CDR1 MNHEY, CDR2 SMNVEV (reference sequence). Trimming left V 2 bases short and J 5 bases short, with 27 bases between.

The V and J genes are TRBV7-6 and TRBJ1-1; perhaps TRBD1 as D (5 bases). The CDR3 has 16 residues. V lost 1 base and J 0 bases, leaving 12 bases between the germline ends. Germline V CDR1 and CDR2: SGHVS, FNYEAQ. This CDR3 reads CASSLVRRGLNTEAFF. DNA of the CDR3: TGTGCCAGCAGCTTAGTAAGGAGGGGCTTGAACACTGAAGCTTTCTTT.

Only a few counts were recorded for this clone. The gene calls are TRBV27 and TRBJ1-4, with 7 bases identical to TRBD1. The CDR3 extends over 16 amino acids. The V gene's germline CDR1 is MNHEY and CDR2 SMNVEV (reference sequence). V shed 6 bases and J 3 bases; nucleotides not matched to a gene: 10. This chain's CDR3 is CASRVATGRPNEKLFF. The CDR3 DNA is TGTGCCAGCAGAGTAGCGACAGGGCGTCCTAATGAAAAACTGTTTTTT. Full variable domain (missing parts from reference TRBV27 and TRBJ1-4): EAQVTQNPRYLITVTGKKLTVTCSQNMNHEYMSWYRQDPGLGLRQIYYSMNVEVTDKGDVPEGYKVSRKEKRNFPLILESPSPNQTSLYFCASRVATGRPNEKLFFGSGTQLSVL.

CDR3 region: CASSQVWAGQPYEQYF. DNA for the CDR3: TGCGCCAGCAGCCAAGTTTGGGCGGGGCAGCCCTACGAGCAGTACTTC. The genes are TRBV4-3 and TRBJ2-7; D may be TRBD2 (6 bases). CDR1 is LGHNA and CDR2 is YSLEER in the germline V gene. V was trimmed by 1 base and J by 2 bases, leaving 15 bases between them. CDR3 length: 16 residues.

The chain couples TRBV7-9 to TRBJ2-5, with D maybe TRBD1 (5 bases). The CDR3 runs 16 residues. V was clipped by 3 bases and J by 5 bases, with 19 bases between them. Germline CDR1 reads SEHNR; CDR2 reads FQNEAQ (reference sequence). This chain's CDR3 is CASSLWAGLGVETQYF. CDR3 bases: TGTGCCAGCAGCTTGTGGGCAGGGCTGGGTGTGGAGACCCAGTACTTC.

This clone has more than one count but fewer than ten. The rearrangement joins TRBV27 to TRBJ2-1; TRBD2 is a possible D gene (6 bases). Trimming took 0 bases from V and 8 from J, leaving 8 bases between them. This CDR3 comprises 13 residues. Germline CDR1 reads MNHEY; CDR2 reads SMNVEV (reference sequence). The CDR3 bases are TGTGCCAGCAGTTTATCGGGGGGAGATGAGCAGTTCTTC. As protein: CASSLSGGDEQFF.

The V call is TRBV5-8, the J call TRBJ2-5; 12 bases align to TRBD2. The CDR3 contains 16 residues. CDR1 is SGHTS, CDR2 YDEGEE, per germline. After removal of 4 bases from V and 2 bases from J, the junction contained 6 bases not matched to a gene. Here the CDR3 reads CASSPRTSGDQETQYF. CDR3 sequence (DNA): TGTGCCAGCAGCCCCCGGACTAGCGGGGATCAAGAGACCCAGTACTTC. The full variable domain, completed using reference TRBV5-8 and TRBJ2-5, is EAGVTQSPTHLIKTRGQQATLRCSPISGHTSVYWYQQALGLGLQFLLWYDEGEERNRGNFPPRFSGRQFPNYSSELNVNALELEDSALYLCASSPRTSGDQETQYFGPGTRLLVL.

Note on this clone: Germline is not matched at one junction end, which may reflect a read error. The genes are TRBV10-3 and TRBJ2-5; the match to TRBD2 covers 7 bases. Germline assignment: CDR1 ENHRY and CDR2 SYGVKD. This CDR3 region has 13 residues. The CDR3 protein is CASREAGEEAQYF. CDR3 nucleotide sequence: TGTGCCAGCAGGGAGGCGGGGGAAGAGGCCCAGTACTTC.

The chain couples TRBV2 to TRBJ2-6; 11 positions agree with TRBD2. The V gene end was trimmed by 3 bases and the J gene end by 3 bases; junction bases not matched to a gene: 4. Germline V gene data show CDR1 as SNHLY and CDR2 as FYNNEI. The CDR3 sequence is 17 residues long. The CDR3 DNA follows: TGTGCCAGCAGTGACGCTAGCGGGGGGTTTGGGGCCAACGTCCTGACTTTC. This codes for CASSDASGGFGANVLTF. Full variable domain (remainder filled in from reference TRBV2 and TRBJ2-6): EPEVTQTPSHQVTQMGQEVILRCVPISNHLYFYWYRQILGQKVEFLVSFYNNEISEKSEIFDDQFSVERPDGSNFTLKIRSTKLEDSAMYFCASSDASGGFGANVLTFGAGSRLTVL.

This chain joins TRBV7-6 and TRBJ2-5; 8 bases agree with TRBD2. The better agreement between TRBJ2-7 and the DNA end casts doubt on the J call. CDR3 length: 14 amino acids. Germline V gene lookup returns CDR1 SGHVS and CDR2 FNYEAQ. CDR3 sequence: CASSSAGAIYEQYF. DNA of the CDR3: TGTGCCAGCAGCTCAGCGGGGGCAATCTACGAGCAGTACTTC.

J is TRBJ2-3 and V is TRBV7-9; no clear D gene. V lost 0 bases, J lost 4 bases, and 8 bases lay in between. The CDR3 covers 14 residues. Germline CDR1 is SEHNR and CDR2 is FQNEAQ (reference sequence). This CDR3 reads CASSLALASDTQYF. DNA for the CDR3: TGTGCCAGCAGCTTAGCTTTAGCCTCAGATACGCAGTATTTT.

As DNA, the CDR3 is TGTGCCACCTCAACCGAGGGATCAGATACGCAGTATTTT. Its protein is CATSTEGSDTQYF. This chain links TRBV10-3 with TRBJ2-3, with D perhaps matching TRBD2 (5 bases). V was cut by 10 bases and J by 4 bases, with 15 bases left in between. The CDR3 is 13 amino acids. Germline V gives CDR1 ENHRY, CDR2 SYGVKD.

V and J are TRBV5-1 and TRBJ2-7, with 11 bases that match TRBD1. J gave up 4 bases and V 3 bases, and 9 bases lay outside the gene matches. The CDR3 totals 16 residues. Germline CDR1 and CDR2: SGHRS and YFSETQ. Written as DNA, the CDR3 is TGCGCCAGCAGCTCCTCCGGGACAGGGGGGCAATACGAGCAGTACTTC. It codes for CASSSSGTGGQYEQYF.

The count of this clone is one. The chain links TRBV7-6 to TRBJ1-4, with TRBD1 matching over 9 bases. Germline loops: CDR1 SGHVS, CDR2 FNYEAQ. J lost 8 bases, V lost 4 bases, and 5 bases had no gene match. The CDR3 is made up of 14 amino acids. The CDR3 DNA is TGTGCCAGCAGCTACAGGGGGCCTGGGGAAAAACTGTTTTTT. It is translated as CASSYRGPGEKLFF.

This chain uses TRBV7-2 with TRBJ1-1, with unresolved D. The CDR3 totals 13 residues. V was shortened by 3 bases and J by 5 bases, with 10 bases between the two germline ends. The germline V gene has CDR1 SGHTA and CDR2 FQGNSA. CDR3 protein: CASSFAEGTEAFF. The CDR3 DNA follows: TGTGCCAGCAGCTTCGCGGAGGGAACTGAAGCTTTCTTT.

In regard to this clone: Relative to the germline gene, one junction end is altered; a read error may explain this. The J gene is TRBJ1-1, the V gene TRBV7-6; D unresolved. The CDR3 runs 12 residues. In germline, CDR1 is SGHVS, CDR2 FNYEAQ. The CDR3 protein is CAGSLIGREAFF. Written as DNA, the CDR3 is TGTGCCGGCAGCTTAATTGGCAGGGAAGCTTTCTTT. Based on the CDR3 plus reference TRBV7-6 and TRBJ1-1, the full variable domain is GAGVSQSPRYKVTKRGQDVALRCDPISGHVSLYWYRQALGQGPEFLTYFNYEAQQDKSGLPNDRFSAERPEGSISTLTIQRTEQRDSAMYRCAGSLIGREAFFGQGTRLTVV.

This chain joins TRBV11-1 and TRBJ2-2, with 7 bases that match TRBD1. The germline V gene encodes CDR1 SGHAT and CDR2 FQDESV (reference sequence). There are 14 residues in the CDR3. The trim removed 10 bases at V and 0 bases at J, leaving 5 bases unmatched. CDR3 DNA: TGTGCCATAGAGGGGGCCCCGAACACCGGGGAGCTGTTTTTT. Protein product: CAIEGAPNTGELFF.

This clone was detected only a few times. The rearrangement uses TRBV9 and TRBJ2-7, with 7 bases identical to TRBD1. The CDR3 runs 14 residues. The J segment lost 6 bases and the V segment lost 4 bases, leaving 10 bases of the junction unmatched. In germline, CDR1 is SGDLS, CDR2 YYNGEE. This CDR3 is CASSPRQGPGEQYF. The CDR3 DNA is TGTGCCAGCAGCCCCCGACAGGGTCCAGGCGAGCAGTACTTC.

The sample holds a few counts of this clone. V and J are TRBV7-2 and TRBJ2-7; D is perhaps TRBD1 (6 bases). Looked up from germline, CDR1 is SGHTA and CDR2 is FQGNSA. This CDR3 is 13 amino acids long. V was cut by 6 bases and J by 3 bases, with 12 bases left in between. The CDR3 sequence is CASRAGTHYEQYF. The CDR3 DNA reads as TGTGCCAGCAGGGCCGGGACACACTACGAGCAGTACTTC.

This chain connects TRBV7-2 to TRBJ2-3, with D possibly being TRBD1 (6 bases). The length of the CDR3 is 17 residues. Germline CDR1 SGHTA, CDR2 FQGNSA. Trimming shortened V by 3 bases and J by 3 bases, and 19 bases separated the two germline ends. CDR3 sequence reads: CASSFRTVWVGTDTQYF. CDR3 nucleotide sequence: TGTGCCAGCAGCTTCCGGACAGTCTGGGTGGGGACAGATACGCAGTATTTT.

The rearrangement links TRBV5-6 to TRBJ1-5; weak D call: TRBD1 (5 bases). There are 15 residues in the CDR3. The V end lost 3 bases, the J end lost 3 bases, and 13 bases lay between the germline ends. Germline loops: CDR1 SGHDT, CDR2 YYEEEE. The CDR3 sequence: CASSWSRAINQPQHF. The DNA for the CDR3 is TGTGCCAGCAGCTGGTCCAGGGCCATCAATCAGCCCCAGCATTTT.